Following are 16 T cell receptor beta chains from one sample sequenced in a study of T cell responses to AZD1222 COVID-19 vaccine. Only in-frame clones appear in the TCRdb table, and some are missing; sequencing was by immunoSEQ multiplex PCR. The table lists about 150,000 clones, 90% of them singletons. Material: peripheral blood, obtained 28 days after the second AZD1222 dose. These receptors all come from an adult who received the AZD1222 COVID-19 vaccine.

The CDR3 bases are TGTGCCACACTCCCTCGGCTAGCTGGGAATGAGCAGTTCTTC. It codes for CATLPRLAGNEQFF. The V and J genes are TRBV2 and TRBJ2-1; D is possibly TRBD2 (5 bases). The length of the CDR3 is 14 residues. CDR1 and CDR2 (germline): SNHLY, FYNNEI. Trimming shortened V by 10 bases and J by 7 bases, and 20 bases separated the two germline ends.

The gene calls are TRBV2 and TRBJ2-7; no clear D gene. The CDR3 loop spans 13 amino acids. Trimming left V 8 bases short and J 6 bases short, with 17 bases between. Germline lookup yields CDR1 SNHLY and CDR2 FYNNEI. This CDR3 is CASARVSAREQYF. The CDR3 region has the DNA TGTGCCAGCGCTCGGGTCTCTGCTCGCGAGCAGTACTTC.

CDR3 loop: CASSLGTEGVMNTEAFF. CDR3 in DNA: TGCGCCAGCAGCTTGGGTACAGAGGGGGTTATGAACACTGAAGCTTTCTTT. This sequence joins TRBV5-1 and TRBJ1-1; D possibly corresponds to TRBD1 (6 bases). The CDR3 consists of 17 residues. Trimming stripped 0 bases from V and 0 bases from J, with 15 bases between. CDR1 is SGHRS and CDR2 is YFSETQ in the germline V gene.

The chain uses TRBV30 and TRBJ1-1, with D uncertain. This CDR3 is 14 amino acids long. V was clipped by 1 base and J by 4 bases, with 13 bases between them. Germline V gene sequence: CDR1 GTSNPN, CDR2 SVGIG (reference sequence). The CDR3 sequence is CAWSGSGRTTEAFF. CDR3 DNA sequence: TGTGCCTGGAGTGGTAGCGGGAGGACCACTGAAGCTTTCTTT. Supplemented by reference TRBV30 and TRBJ1-1, the full variable domain reads SQTIHQWPATLVQPVGSPLSLECTVEGTSNPNLYWYRQAAGRGLQLLFYSVGIGQISSEVPQNLSASRPQDRQFILSSKKLLLSDSGFYLCAWSGSGRTTEAFFGQGTRLTVV.

V usage is TRBV7-6 and J usage is TRBJ2-7; 7 bases agree with TRBD2. J was trimmed by 0 bases and V by 5 bases; bases with no gene match: 7. Germline CDR1 reads SGHVS; CDR2 reads FNYEAQ. This CDR3 is 15 amino acids long. The CDR3 spells CASSPGRAGSYEQYF. In nucleotides, the CDR3 is TGTGCCAGCAGCCCTGGGAGGGCAGGCTCCTACGAGCAGTACTTC.

This chain uses TRBV10-3 with TRBJ2-7; 8 bases agree with TRBD1. J was trimmed by 6 bases and V by 6 bases; bases with no gene match: 7. CDR1 is ENHRY and CDR2 is SYGVKD in the germline V gene. The CDR3 is 13 amino acids. CDR3: CAIRRTGNSEQYF. CDR3 coding DNA: TGTGCCATCAGACGGACAGGGAATTCCGAGCAGTACTTC.

The chain employs TRBV18 and TRBJ1-1, with 10 nucleotides matching TRBD1. Germline assignment: CDR1 KGHSH and CDR2 LQKENI. The CDR3 runs to 15 residues. Trimming took 3 bases from V and 6 from J; bases not matched to a gene: 7. The CDR3 DNA is TGTGCCAGCTCACCTTCTTTAGGACAGGGGGCTGAAGCTTTCTTT. Translation gives CASSPSLGQGAEAFF.

The gene calls are TRBV6-1 and TRBJ1-5; D call uncertain. The CDR3 is 19 residues long. The germline CDR1 and CDR2 sequences are MNHNS and SASEGT. Trimming left V 4 bases short and J 3 bases short, with 25 bases between. The CDR3 coding sequence is TGTGCCAGCAGTGCGGGAAGGCCCGTTCCTTCGGGGAACAATCAGCCCCAGCATTTT. This gives the protein CASSAGRPVPSGNNQPQHF.

The CDR3 bases are TGTGCCAGCAGCTTAGGTCAGACTTCCTACGAGCAGTACTTC. Protein: CASSLGQTSYEQYF. This chain connects TRBV13 to TRBJ2-7; D gene uncertain. V lost 0 bases and J 1 base, leaving 7 bases between the germline ends. The CDR3 is 14 residues long. The V gene's germline CDR1 is PRHDT and CDR2 FYEKMQ (reference sequence).

The chain uses TRBV7-2 and TRBJ2-1; 10 bases fit TRBD1. The germline V gene encodes CDR1 SGHTA and CDR2 FQGNSA. Trimming at V came to 6 bases and at J to 7 bases, leaving 12 bases not matched to a gene. The CDR3 contains 16 residues. DNA for the CDR3: TGTGCCAGCAGACAAACGCCGGGACAGGGGTTGAATGAGCAGTTCTTC. It is translated as CASRQTPGQGLNEQFF.

The chain is built from TRBV6-2 or TRBV6-3 and TRBJ1-2; a possible D gene is TRBD1 (5 bases). This CDR3 region has 15 residues. Trimming removed 0 bases at V and 0 bases at J, with 8 bases between. Germline CDR1 MNHEY, CDR2 SVGEGT. The CDR3 sequence: CASSYSGRANYGYTF. The CDR3 DNA reads as TGTGCCAGCAGTTACTCGGGCAGGGCTAACTATGGCTACACCTTC.

V usage is TRBV5-1 and J usage is TRBJ2-2, with D possibly matching TRBD2 (7 bases). Trimming cost V 0 bases and J 6 bases, with 21 bases left between them. The CDR3 is 18 amino acids. In germline, CDR1 is SGHRS, CDR2 YFSETQ. CDR3 residues: CASSLVSWGGALAGELFF. The DNA for the CDR3 is TGCGCCAGCAGCTTGGTATCATGGGGGGGCGCTTTGGCCGGGGAGCTGTTTTTT.

Written as DNA, the CDR3 is TGTGCCAGCAGTTATAGGGCCCCTGTCGTAGGAAGGGGACTGTTTTTT. This codes for CASSYRAPVVGRGLFF. The chain is built from TRBV6-5 and TRBJ1-4; tentatively, D is TRBD1 (5 bases). CDR3 size: 16 residues. The V gene lost 3 bases and the J gene lost 13 bases, with 24 bases spanning the gap. Germline-derived CDR1 and CDR2 are MNHEY and SVGAGI.

The chain couples TRBV19 to TRBJ1-2, with TRBD1 identical over 7 bases. Germline V gene sequence: CDR1 LNHDA, CDR2 SQIVND (reference sequence). The ends lost 6 bases at V and 1 base at J; junction bases unmatched: 2. This CDR3 is 13 amino acids long. CDR3 residues: CASRGQYNYGYTF. The CDR3 DNA follows: TGTGCCAGTAGGGGACAGTATAACTATGGCTACACCTTC.

V usage is TRBV14 and J usage is TRBJ2-7; D remains ambiguous. Germline CDR1 SGHDN, CDR2 FVKESK. The V gene lost 4 bases and the J gene lost 3 bases, with 7 bases spanning the gap. The CDR3 is 12 residues long. The CDR3 nucleotides are TGTGCCAGCAGCCCCACTTACTACGAGCAGTACTTC. Translated, it gives CASSPTYYEQYF. Full variable domain (rest looked up from reference TRBV14 and TRBJ2-7): EAGVTQFPSHSVIEKGQTVTLRCDPISGHDNLYWYRRVMGKEIKFLLHFVKESKQDESGMPNNRFLAERTGGTYSTLKVQPAELEDSGVYFCASSPTYYEQYFGPGTRLTVT.

The rearrangement joins TRBV5-1 to TRBJ1-2; D is undetermined. The germline gives CDR1 SGHRS, CDR2 YFSETQ. V lost 1 base, J lost 4 bases, and 17 bases lay in between. The CDR3 is 16 amino acids. The CDR3 DNA reads as TGCGCCAGCAGCTTGACCCACACTTTGGGGTCCTATGGCTACACCTTC. Translating gives CASSLTHTLGSYGYTF.